The 26 T cell receptor beta chains presented below share a single source sample, sequenced in a study of shared clonotypes between healthy human individuals (TCRdb year 2020). The library relied on the immunoSEQ multiplex PCR assay. TCRdb retrieved this table from immuneACCESS and kept in-frame rearrangements only. Not all clones are present; in checked studies, unresolved V genes account for under half, and no reason is known for the remainder. The sample table contains some 490,000 clones; only one count was recorded for 70% to 85% of them. Of the sample, approximately 12% is held by the ten largest clones. Sequencing used PBMCs. Receptors were obtained from a woman between 35 and 50 years old in good health. Some clones in this sample may be carry-over from other donors' samples.

The gene calls are TRBV7-9 and TRBJ1-2, with D tentatively TRBD1 (5 bases). CDR1 and CDR2 (germline): SEHNR, FQNEAQ (reference sequence). The V gene lost 5 bases and the J gene lost 4 bases, with 14 bases spanning the gap. CDR3 size: 14 residues. CDR3 in DNA: TGTGCCAGCAGCCCTACCTCAGGGCCCTATGGCTACACCTTC. Translated, it gives CASSPTSGPYGYTF.

The chain combines TRBV5-1 with TRBJ1-1; TRBD1 aligns across 7 bases. This CDR3 has 14 amino acids. Per the germline V gene, CDR1 is SGHRS and CDR2 is YFSETQ. The ends lost 4 bases at V and 1 base at J; junction bases unmatched: 4. The DNA for the CDR3 is TGCGCCAGCAGCACTTGGACAGGGAACACTGAAGCTTTCTTT. It encodes CASSTWTGNTEAFF.

The chain recombines TRBV7-9 with TRBJ1-1; D is unresolved. The V gene lost 7 bases and the J gene lost 3 bases, with 9 bases spanning the gap. CDR3 size: 12 residues. Germline V gene lookup returns CDR1 SEHNR and CDR2 FQNEAQ (reference sequence). The CDR3 DNA is TGTGCCAGCAACGACGGTTACACTGAAGCTTTCTTT. Residues: CASNDGYTEAFF.

The chain carries TRBV11-2 and TRBJ1-4; D might be TRBD1 (5 bases). The length of the CDR3 is 14 residues. With 6 bases removed from V and 0 bases from J, the gap between germline ends came to 8 bases. Germline CDR1 SGHAT, CDR2 FQNNGV. The CDR3 bases are TGTGCCAGCAGTCAGGGTGCAACTAATGAAAAACTGTTTTTT. Translating gives CASSQGATNEKLFF.

V and J are TRBV4-1 and TRBJ2-7, with D unresolved. Germline V gene data show CDR1 as MGHRA and CDR2 as YSYEKL. The CDR3 is 16 residues long. Deletions cut 0 bases from V and 1 base from J, with 13 bases between. The CDR3 DNA sequence: TGCGCCAGCAGCCAAGAACTCGGCAGCGCTTCCTACGAGCAGTACTTC. It codes for CASSQELGSASYEQYF.

This clone has only one observation. The rearrangement joins TRBV5-6 to TRBJ2-4, with D uncertain. CDR1 and CDR2 from the germline V gene are SGHDT and YYEEEE. V was trimmed by 0 bases and J by 2 bases, leaving 18 bases between them. This CDR3 region has 18 residues. Here the CDR3 reads CASSLGVGFPPSKNIQYF. The CDR3 DNA is TGTGCCAGCAGCTTGGGTGTTGGGTTCCCTCCTTCCAAAAACATTCAGTACTTC. The complete variable domain, with remaining parts taken from reference TRBV5-6 and TRBJ2-4, reads DAGVTQSPTHLIKTRGQQVTLRCSPKSGHDTVSWYQQALGQGPQFIFQYYEEEERQRGNFPDRFSGHQFPNYSSELNVNALLLGDSALYLCASSLGVGFPPSKNIQYFGAGTRLSVL.

The V gene is TRBV28, the J gene TRBJ2-1, with 8 positions matching TRBD2. Germline V lookup: CDR1 MDHEN, CDR2 SYDVKM. The CDR3 loop spans 16 amino acids. The J segment lost 6 bases and the V segment lost 5 bases, leaving 12 bases of the junction unmatched. The CDR3 spells CASSTPEGTRLNEQFF. Here the CDR3 DNA reads TGTGCCAGCAGTACGCCTGAGGGGACTAGGCTCAATGAGCAGTTCTTC.

The genes are TRBV28 and TRBJ2-1, with D perhaps TRBD2 (6 bases). Trimming took off 3 bases at V and 2 bases at J, with 14 bases between the two ends. The V gene's germline CDR1 is MDHEN and CDR2 SYDVKM. CDR3 length: 16 residues. The DNA for the CDR3 is TGTGCCAGCAGTTTCCCAGCGGGCAGAGCCTACAATGAGCAGTTCTTC. Its protein product is CASSFPAGRAYNEQFF.

The genes are TRBV6-4 and TRBJ2-5; D tentatively reads TRBD1 or TRBD2 (7 bases each). Germline V lookup: CDR1 MRHNA, CDR2 SNTAGT. V lost 2 bases, J lost 5 bases, and 12 bases lay in between. The CDR3 has 14 amino acids. The CDR3: CASSDGEGAETQYF. As DNA, the CDR3 is TGTGCCAGCAGTGACGGGGAGGGGGCGGAGACCCAGTACTTC.

The V gene is TRBV7-2, the J gene TRBJ2-5; 11 nucleotides align to TRBD2. CDR1 and CDR2 from the germline V gene are SGHTA and FQGNSA. Trimming cost V 6 bases and J 2 bases; bases outside gene matches: 11. This CDR3 contains 17 residues. In DNA, the CDR3 is TGTGCCAGCAGTATCGGGTTGACTAGCGGGGCACAAGAGACCCAGTACTTC. Translation: CASSIGLTSGAQETQYF.

The genes are TRBV30 and TRBJ2-1, with TRBD2 identical over 11 bases. Trimming at V came to 3 bases and at J to 3 bases, leaving 4 bases not matched to a gene. There are 15 residues in the CDR3. Germline V gives CDR1 GTSNPN, CDR2 SVGIG (reference sequence). The CDR3 coding sequence is TGTGCCTGGAGCATCACTAGCGGGGGCTACAATGAGCAGTTCTTC. Translating it yields CAWSITSGGYNEQFF.

The J gene is TRBJ2-5, the V gene TRBV7-8; TRBD1 might be the D (5 bases). The V end was cut by 6 bases, the J end by 1 base, with 12 bases between. Looked up from germline, CDR1 is SGHVS and CDR2 is FQNEAQ. This CDR3 is 14 amino acids long. CDR3 amino acids: CASSFTGIQETQYF. CDR3 coding DNA: TGTGCCAGCAGTTTTACAGGTATCCAAGAGACCCAGTACTTC.

The chain recombines TRBV18 with TRBJ2-7; D is perhaps TRBD2 (6 bases). The CDR3 extends over 14 amino acids. CDR1 is KGHSH and CDR2 is LQKENI in the germline V gene. The V and J ends lost 2 bases and 2 bases respectively, with 10 bases between them. The CDR3 bases are TGTGCCAGCTCACCAGGCTCGGGGGCCTACGAGCAGTACTTC. This translates into CASSPGSGAYEQYF.

V and J are TRBV11-2 and TRBJ2-1; 13 bases agree with TRBD2. CDR1 and CDR2 from the germline V gene are SGHAT and FQNNGV. This CDR3 comprises 15 residues. The J segment lost 8 bases and the V segment lost 8 bases, leaving 9 bases of the junction unmatched. The CDR3 reads CASARTSGSWDEQFF. CDR3 nucleotides: TGTGCCAGCGCCCGGACTAGCGGGAGTTGGGATGAGCAGTTCTTC.

The sample holds a few counts of this clone. The chain recombines TRBV5-8 with TRBJ2-1; D call uncertain. Germline values: CDR1 SGHTS, CDR2 YDEGEE. The ends were cut back, 1 base at V and 10 bases at J, with 9 bases in the middle. The length of the CDR3 is 12 residues. CDR3 loop: CASSLYTGEQFF. The CDR3 DNA follows: TGTGCCAGCAGCTTGTACACTGGGGAGCAGTTCTTC.

There are a few counts of this clone. This sequence joins TRBV7-7 and TRBJ1-3, with a tentative D call TRBD1 (5 bases). This CDR3 is 13 amino acids long. From germline, CDR1 is SSHAT and CDR2 FNYEAQ (reference sequence). CDR3 sequence reads: CATGGERGNTIYF. In DNA form, the CDR3 reads TGTGCTACGGGGGGGGAGCGTGGAAACACCATATATTTT.

The rearrangement links TRBV5-1 to TRBJ1-1, with a weak D call TRBD1 (5 bases). The CDR3 consists of 16 residues. Per germline, CDR1 SGHRS and CDR2 YFSETQ. V dropped 4 bases and J dropped 6 bases, with 22 bases sitting between them. The CDR3 sequence is CASSPMGGEGSAEAFF. The CDR3, as DNA: TGCGCCAGCAGCCCAATGGGGGGTGAAGGATCGGCTGAAGCTTTCTTT.

About this clone: This sequence may be a read error, since a much larger clone differs from it by one base. V gene TRBV30 combines with J gene TRBJ2-7, with 7 positions matching TRBD1. CDR3 length equals 12 residues. Germline V gives CDR1 GTSNPN, CDR2 SVGIG (reference sequence). CDR3 sequence reads: CAWHNRGYEPYF. The CDR3 DNA reads as TGTGCCTGGCATAACAGGGGCTACGAGCCGTACTTC.

CDR3 sequence reads: CASSGEGVRDTQYF. DNA for the CDR3: TGTGCCAGCAGTGGGGAAGGAGTCCGCGATACGCAGTATTTT. The chain employs TRBV2 and TRBJ2-3, with no clear D. V was shortened by 4 bases and J by 6 bases, with 14 bases between the two germline ends. There are 14 residues in the CDR3. Germline CDR1 SNHLY, CDR2 FYNNEI.

This clone was detected only a few times. Here the CDR3 reads CASRNGYEQYF. The DNA of the CDR3 is TGTGCCAGCAGGAACGGCTACGAGCAGTACTTC. The V gene is TRBV6-5, the J gene TRBJ2-7; D remains ambiguous. Trimming took off 6 bases at V and 3 bases at J, with 6 bases between the two ends. The CDR3 consists of 11 residues. Germline V gene data show CDR1 as MNHEY and CDR2 as SVGAGI.

The rearrangement uses TRBV28 and TRBJ1-5; no definite D call. V lost 7 bases, J lost 2 bases, and 18 bases lay in between. The CDR3 contains 16 residues. In germline, CDR1 is MDHEN, CDR2 SYDVKM. CDR3: CASTPRGFRGNQPQHF. Written as DNA, the CDR3 is TGTGCCAGCACCCCTCGTGGGTTCCGTGGCAATCAGCCCCAGCATTTT.

The table lists this clone with a few counts. Here the CDR3 reads CASSRSSGPLLPSNTGELFF. The DNA of the CDR3 is TGCGCCAGCAGCCGCTCTAGCGGACCACTACTACCATCGAACACCGGGGAGCTGTTTTTT. The chain carries TRBV5-1 and TRBJ2-2, with 7 bases identical to TRBD2. With 4 bases clipped from V and 0 bases from J, the junction kept 18 bases outside the gene matches. CDR1 is SGHRS, CDR2 YFSETQ, per germline. The CDR3 has 20 amino acids.

The V and J genes are TRBV6-4 and TRBJ2-7; possibly TRBD2 for D (5 bases). Germline loops: CDR1 MRHNA, CDR2 SNTAGT. The CDR3 runs 18 residues. The V end lost 10 bases, the J end lost 2 bases, and 30 bases lay between the germline ends. CDR3 amino acids: CATPRGGSVHPGTYEQYF. The CDR3 DNA sequence: TGTGCCACTCCTCGGGGTGGCTCAGTACACCCCGGGACCTACGAGCAGTACTTC.

This clone was counted only a few times. Other DNA sequences of this sample code for an identical CDR3. The genes are TRBV30 and TRBJ2-1; no clear D gene. The CDR3 covers 12 residues. V was clipped by 1 base and J by 0 bases, with 1 base between them. Germline CDR1 GTSNPN, CDR2 SVGIG (reference sequence). The DNA of the CDR3 is TGTGCCTGGAGTGGCTCCTACAATGAGCAGTTCTTC. Translated: CAWSGSYNEQFF. Supplemented by reference TRBV30 and TRBJ2-1, the full variable domain reads SQTIHQWPATLVQPVGSPLSLECTVEGTSNPNLYWYRQAAGRGLQLLFYSVGIGQISSEVPQNLSASRPQDRQFILSSKKLLLSDSGFYLCAWSGSYNEQFFGPGTRLTVL.

This chain connects TRBV7-3 to TRBJ2-2; the D is unclear. This CDR3 is built from 12 residues. The V gene's germline CDR1 is SGHTA and CDR2 FQGTGA. The germline V and J ends were trimmed by 5 bases and 6 bases, with 7 bases remaining between them. CDR3 amino acids: CASSNQAGELFF. In nucleotides, the CDR3 is TGTGCCAGCAGCAACCAAGCCGGGGAGCTGTTTTTT.

Concerning this clone itself: This could be a read error, since a much larger clone is one nucleotide away. The same CDR3 can be traced to other DNA sequences in this sample. This chain joins TRBV19 and TRBJ1-1; tentatively, D is TRBD1 (6 bases). The CDR3 is made up of 14 amino acids. CDR1 and CDR2 from the germline V gene are LNHDA and SQIVND (reference sequence). Trimming pared 3 bases from V and 1 base from J, leaving 9 bases between. Here the CDR3 DNA reads TGTGCCAGTAGTATGGGACAAGGGAACACTGAAGCTTTCTTT. Translated, it gives CASSMGQGNTEAFF.